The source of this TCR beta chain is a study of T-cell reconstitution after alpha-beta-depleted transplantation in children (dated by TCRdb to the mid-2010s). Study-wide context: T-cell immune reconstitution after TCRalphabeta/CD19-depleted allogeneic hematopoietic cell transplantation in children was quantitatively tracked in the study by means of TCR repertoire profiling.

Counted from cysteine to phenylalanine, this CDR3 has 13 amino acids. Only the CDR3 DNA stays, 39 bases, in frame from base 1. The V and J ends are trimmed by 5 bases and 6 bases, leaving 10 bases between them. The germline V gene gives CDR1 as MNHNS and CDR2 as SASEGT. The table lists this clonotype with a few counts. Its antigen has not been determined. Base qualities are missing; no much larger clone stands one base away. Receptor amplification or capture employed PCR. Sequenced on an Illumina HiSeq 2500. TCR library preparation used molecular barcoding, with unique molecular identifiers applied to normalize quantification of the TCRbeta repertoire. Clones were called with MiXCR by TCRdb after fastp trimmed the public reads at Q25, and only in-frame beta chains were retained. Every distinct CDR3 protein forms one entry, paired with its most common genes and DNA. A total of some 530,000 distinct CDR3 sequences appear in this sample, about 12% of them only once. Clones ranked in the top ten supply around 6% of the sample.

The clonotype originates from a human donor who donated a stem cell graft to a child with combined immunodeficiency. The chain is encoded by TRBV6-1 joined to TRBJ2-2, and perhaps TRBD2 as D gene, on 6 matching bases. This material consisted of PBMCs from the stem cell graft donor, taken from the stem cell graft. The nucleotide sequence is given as TGTGCCAGCAGTCCACTAGCACCCGGGGAGCTGTTTTTT. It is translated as CASSPLAPGELFF.